The 21 T cell receptor beta chains listed next were all sequenced from one sample in a study of PD-L1 blockade in urothelial cancer. Regarding time point: pretreatment peripheral blood. Here immunoSEQ multiplex PCR was the method, and the copy in TCRdb shows in-frame clones only, minus some. The sample holds 80,000 to 90,000 clones, roughly 84% seen once. Specimen: PBMCs, collected around atezolizumab (anti-PD-L1) treatment. The receptors come from a man between 60 and 75 years old with urothelial cancer.

A single count supports this clone. The genes are TRBV2 and TRBJ2-5, with 12 positions matching TRBD2. Unmatched junction bases numbered 9, after V lost 6 bases and J lost 4 bases. The germline CDR1 and CDR2 sequences are SNHLY and FYNNEI. The CDR3 contains 16 residues. This CDR3 is CASSFSSGGARETQYF. The CDR3 nucleotides are TGTGCCAGCAGCTTCTCTAGCGGGGGGGCCAGAGAGACCCAGTACTTC.

The chain is built from TRBV6-5 and TRBJ2-5, with 9 bases fitting TRBD2. The CDR3 loop spans 15 amino acids. CDR1 is MNHEY and CDR2 is SVGAGI in the germline V gene. Trimming removed 6 bases from V and 4 bases from J; junction bases left unmatched: 9. The CDR3 DNA reads TGTGCCAGCAGCTGGGGGCTAGCGGGAACAGAGACCCAGTACTTC. It codes for CASSWGLAGTETQYF.

V and J are TRBV28 and TRBJ1-2; no firm D call. CDR1 and CDR2 from the germline V gene are MDHEN and SYDVKM. V was trimmed by 6 bases and J by 4 bases, leaving 12 bases between them. CDR3 size: 13 residues. The CDR3 is CASSQTGFYGYTF. The CDR3 DNA reads as TGTGCCAGCAGCCAAACGGGGTTCTATGGCTACACCTTC.

V and J are TRBV5-1 and TRBJ2-2; D is perhaps TRBD2 (6 bases). The V gene's germline CDR1 is SGHRS and CDR2 YFSETQ. The V end was cut by 4 bases, the J end by 2 bases, with 9 bases between. The CDR3 length is 14 residues. The CDR3 sequence: CASSPGLNTGELFF. In DNA, the CDR3 is TGCGCCAGCAGCCCGGGACTTAACACCGGGGAGCTGTTTTTT.

This clone has only one observation. The V gene is TRBV11-3, the J gene TRBJ1-2; D is ambiguous. The V end was cut by 0 bases, the J end by 2 bases, with 10 bases between. CDR1 is SGHNT and CDR2 is YENEEA in the germline V gene. The CDR3 is made up of 15 amino acids. CDR3 region: CASSLEPDKNYGYTF. CDR3 nucleotide sequence: TGTGCCAGCAGCTTAGAGCCAGATAAGAACTATGGCTACACCTTC.

The rearrangement uses TRBV11-3 and TRBJ2-1, with TRBD2 matching 12 bases. The CDR3 totals 15 residues. V was pared by 1 base and J by 9 bases, with 4 bases of the junction left unmatched. Germline-derived CDR1 and CDR2 are SGHNT and YENEEA. CDR3 sequence (DNA): TGTGCCAGCAGCTTAGGACTAGCGGGAGTAGCTGAGCAGTTCTTC. This encodes CASSLGLAGVAEQFF.

In its sample, this clone was seen once. This CDR3 reads CASSVVGRETNTEAFF. In nucleotides, the CDR3 is TGTGCCAGCAGCGTAGTCGGCAGGGAAACGAACACTGAAGCTTTCTTT. The gene calls are TRBV9 and TRBJ1-1; D is possibly TRBD1 (5 bases). V was cut by 0 bases and J by 1 base, with 13 bases left in between. This CDR3 is built from 16 residues. Germline V gene lookup returns CDR1 SGDLS and CDR2 YYNGEE.

V gene TRBV7-9 combines with J gene TRBJ2-1, with a weak D call TRBD2 (5 bases). The V end lost 5 bases, the J end lost 0 bases, and 20 bases lay between the germline ends. The CDR3 is 18 amino acids. Germline V gene data show CDR1 as SEHNR and CDR2 as FQNEAQ (reference sequence). The chain's CDR3 is CASSQPGASWSSYNEQFF. CDR3 bases: TGTGCCAGCAGCCAACCTGGAGCTAGCTGGAGCTCCTACAATGAGCAGTTCTTC. The full variable domain, completed using reference TRBV7-9 and TRBJ2-1, is DTGVSQNPRHKITKRGQNVTFRCDPISEHNRLYWYRQTLGQGPEFLTYFQNEAQLEKSRLLSDRFSAERPKGSFSTLEIQRTEQGDSAMYLCASSQPGASWSSYNEQFFGPGTRLTVL.

J is TRBJ2-3 and V is TRBV9; TRBD1 is a possible D gene (6 bases). CDR3 length: 14 residues. Germline lookup yields CDR1 SGDLS and CDR2 YYNGEE. Trimming shortened V by 3 bases and J by 4 bases, and 12 bases separated the two germline ends. CDR3 sequence reads: CASSGRQEADTQYF. The DNA of the CDR3 is TGTGCCAGCAGCGGCCGACAGGAGGCAGATACGCAGTATTTT.

The V gene is TRBV7-2, the J gene TRBJ1-1; unclear D gene. The V gene lost 1 base and the J gene lost 1 base, with 7 bases spanning the gap. CDR3 size: 14 residues. Germline V gene lookup returns CDR1 SGHTA and CDR2 FQGNSA. Here the CDR3 DNA reads TGTGCCAGCAGCTTAGTACACAGGAACACTGAAGCTTTCTTT. This codes for CASSLVHRNTEAFF.

The chain couples TRBV10-3 to TRBJ1-3; no definite D call. The CDR3 runs 12 residues. Per the germline V gene, CDR1 is ENHRY and CDR2 is SYGVKD. V was clipped by 11 bases and J by 0 bases, with 8 bases between them. For the CDR3, the DNA is TGTGCCCTCGGTTCCTCTGGAAACACCATATATTTT. Translation: CALGSSGNTIYF.

The sample holds one count of this clone. The CDR3 loop reads CASSPGQGGNQPQHF. The CDR3 DNA reads TGTGCCAGCAGCCCTGGACAGGGAGGCAATCAGCCCCAGCATTTT. The chain employs TRBV7-9 and TRBJ1-5, with 8 bases fitting TRBD1. The germline CDR1 and CDR2 sequences are SEHNR and FQNEAQ (reference sequence). V trimming: 5 bases; J trimming: 2 bases; junction bases outside the gene matches: 5. This CDR3 comprises 15 residues.

V gene TRBV7-3 combines with J gene TRBJ1-1; TRBD1 agrees at 7 bases. With 3 bases clipped from V and 5 bases from J, the junction kept 9 bases outside the gene matches. Germline CDR1 reads SGHTA; CDR2 reads FQGTGA. This CDR3 is built from 15 residues. In DNA, the CDR3 is TGTGCCAGCAGCTTCCGACGGGACAGTGGGACTGAAGCTTTCTTT. This codes for CASSFRRDSGTEAFF.

The table lists this clone with a few counts. The CDR3 nucleotides read TGTGCCAGCAGTTTACCTGGACTAGCGGGTGGCCGAGGTGAGCAGTTCTTC. As protein: CASSLPGLAGGRGEQFF. The chain couples TRBV28 to TRBJ2-1, with TRBD2 identical over 11 bases. The CDR3 runs 17 residues. V lost 2 bases, J lost 9 bases, and 12 bases stayed unmatched. Germline V gives CDR1 MDHEN, CDR2 SYDVKM.

This clone occurred many times. This chain links TRBV7-2 with TRBJ1-1; 11 bases match TRBD1. The CDR3 spans 15 residues. V trimming: 2 bases; J trimming: 7 bases; junction bases outside the gene matches: 6. Germline CDR1 reads SGHTA; CDR2 reads FQGNSA. The CDR3 nucleotides read TGTGCCAGCAGCTTAAGGGGGACAGGGGGGAATGAAGCTTTCTTT. Protein: CASSLRGTGGNEAFF.

The J gene is TRBJ2-1, the V gene TRBV11-2; 8 positions match TRBD2. This CDR3 has 15 residues. The V gene end was trimmed by 2 bases and the J gene end by 3 bases; junction bases not matched to a gene: 3. Germline CDR1 and CDR2: SGHAT and FQNNGV. The CDR3 loop reads CASSLSSGYYNEQFF. As DNA, the CDR3 is TGTGCCAGCAGCTTATCTAGCGGGTACTACAATGAGCAGTTCTTC.

The DNA for the CDR3 is TGTGCCAGCAGCTTGCGAGGAGAAAAACTGTTTTTT. Translated: CASSLRGEKLFF. This chain links TRBV5-8 with TRBJ1-4; no clear D gene. The CDR3 length is 12 residues. Trimming removed 1 base from V and 8 bases from J, with 6 bases in between. Germline loops: CDR1 SGHTS, CDR2 YDEGEE.

V usage is TRBV27 and J usage is TRBJ2-7; TRBD2 might be the D (6 bases). The CDR3 is 14 residues long. In germline, CDR1 is MNHEY, CDR2 SMNVEV (reference sequence). The germline V and J ends were trimmed by 3 bases and 3 bases, with 12 bases remaining between them. CDR3: CASSFLGGDYEQYF. CDR3 nucleotides: TGTGCCAGCAGTTTTTTGGGGGGTGACTACGAGCAGTACTTC.

The genes are TRBV7-9 and TRBJ2-7; possible D gene TRBD2, 6 bases. The CDR3 runs to 17 residues. CDR1 and CDR2 (germline): SEHNR, FQNEAQ (reference sequence). V dropped 0 bases and J dropped 3 bases, with 18 bases sitting between them. Here the CDR3 DNA reads TGTGCCAGCAGCTTAGCGTCGACTAGTCGGAGGGGCTACGAGCAGTACTTC. It yields the protein CASSLASTSRRGYEQYF. Looking up the rest from reference TRBV7-9 and TRBJ2-7 gives the full variable domain: DTGVSQNPRHKITKRGQNVTFRCDPISEHNRLYWYRQTLGQGPEFLTYFQNEAQLEKSRLLSDRFSAERPKGSFSTLEIQRTEQGDSAMYLCASSLASTSRRGYEQYFGPGTRLTVT.

CDR3: CSAGGVGELFF. The CDR3 DNA follows: TGCAGTGCAGGAGGGGTCGGGGAGCTGTTTTTT. The chain carries TRBV20-1 and TRBJ2-2, with a weak D call TRBD2 (6 bases). CDR1 is DFQATT, CDR2 SNEGSKA, per germline (reference sequence). Trimming took 6 bases from V and 7 from J, leaving 9 bases between them. The CDR3 loop spans 11 amino acids.

V gene TRBV30 combines with J gene TRBJ1-3, with D tentatively TRBD1 (6 bases). Trimming stripped 4 bases from V and 2 bases from J, with 15 bases between. The CDR3 totals 15 residues. The germline gives CDR1 GTSNPN, CDR2 SVGIG (reference sequence). CDR3 nucleotides: TGTGCCTGGAATTCTGGACAGACCCCTGGAAACACCATATATTTT. It codes for CAWNSGQTPGNTIYF.